Detailed here is one T cell receptor beta chain. These data belong to a study of human T cells and chemical hapten exposure. Each CDR3 protein is one row after TCRdb ran MiXCR on the RACE reads. The sample shows roughly 360,000 distinct CDR3 sequences, nearly 5% of them seen only once. This sample's time point: patch test 1, 2 weeks after DPC sensitization. Indicated treatment: therapeutic diphenylcyclopropenone sensitization with weekly scalp DPC. The CDR3 runs 17 residues. The germline gives CDR1 SGHRS, CDR2 YFSETQ. After removal of 0 bases from V and 0 bases from J, the junction contained 6 bases not matched to a gene.

Sequenced here: whole blood, sampled in connection with sensitization to the hapten diphenylcyclopropenone (DPC). The source of this sequence is a woman between 50 and 59 years old with alopecia areata. Some clones in this sample may be carry-over from other donors' samples. V gene TRBV5-1 combines with J gene TRBJ1-5, with 7 bases fitting TRBD1. The CDR3 DNA follows: TGCGCCAGCAGCTTGGGGACCGGGACAGCTAGCAATCAGCCCCAGCATTTT. This sequence encodes CASSLGTGTASNQPQHF. The full variable domain, completed using reference TRBV5-1 and TRBJ1-5, is KAGVTQTPRYLIKTRGQQVTLSCSPISGHRSVSWYQQTPGQGLQFLFEYFSETQRNKGNFPGRFSGRQFSNSRSEMNVSTLELGDSALYLCASSLGTGTASNQPQHFGDGTRLSIL.